This record concerns one T cell receptor (beta chain) sequence. Adult Caucasians living in Nashville, Tennessee made up all of the donors. The unsorted samples had some 83 million PBMCs used for genomic DNA. This CDR3 spans 13 amino acids. V was shortened by 1 base and J by 7 bases, with 7 bases between the two germline ends. The germline gives CDR1 MNHEY, CDR2 SMNVEV (reference sequence). This entry is derived from a study of shared clonotypes between healthy human individuals. Original processing notes: There were no quality scores in the junction-only immunoSEQ sequences, so filtering differed. The method was immunoSEQ multiplex PCR; TCRdb's version includes in-frame clones alone and lacks a portion of them. The DNA gave D and trimming, while V, J and clone size come from that table. The sample yields 450,000 to 550,000 clones, 70% to 80% seen once.

This TCR was recovered from a woman between 35 and 50 years old in good health. Some clones in this sample may be carry-over from other donors' samples. Sequencing was performed on PBMCs. V usage is TRBV27 and J usage is TRBJ2-2; D is unclear. The CDR3 DNA reads TGTGCCAGCAGTTTATTGGCTAGCGGGGAGCTGTTTTTT. Translation: CASSLLASGELFF.